These T cell receptor beta chains were read from a single sample in a study of blood T cell repertoires in COVID-19. Using immunoSEQ multiplex PCR, the repertoire was profiled, and TCRdb retains in-frame clones only, with some absent. This sample carries around 100,000 clones, around 90% of them seen once, and the ten largest clones take approximately 4.4%. The sequencing sample was made of peripheral blood. The origin of the receptors is a woman in her forties or fifties with acute or convalescent COVID-19. CDR3s include the opening cysteine and the closing phenylalanine or tryptophan. Fields, in order: J gene, D gene, V gene, clone size, CDR3 DNA, CDR3 protein. A D gene is named only where the DNA matches it firmly. The size of a clone is reported for some rows only, either as once, few or many, or as a class for expanded clones.

>TRBJ1-6|.|TRBV7-8|.
TGTGCCAGCAGCACTCGGGGGTTATCCTATAATTCACCCCTCCACTTT
CASSTRGLSYNSPLHF
>TRBJ1-4|.|TRBV30|.
TGTGCCTGGTCAAGGGGGTATGATGAAAAACTGTTTTTT
CAWSRGYDEKLFF
>TRBJ1-1|TRBD1|TRBV2|.
TGTGCCAGCGCAGGGGGTGAGGACACTGAAGCTTTCTTT
CASAGGEDTEAFF
>TRBJ1-1|TRBD1|TRBV11-2|.
TGTGCCAGCAGCCACAGGGGGGACACTGAAGCTTTCTTT
CASSHRGDTEAFF
>TRBJ2-2|TRBD2|TRBV3-1/TRBV3-2|.
TGTGCCAGCGTTAGCGGGGGGCATAACACCGGGGAGCTGTTTTTT
CASVSGGHNTGELFF
>TRBJ1-5|.|TRBV2|.
TGTGCCAGCAGGGGGAGGGTAAATCAGCCCCAGCATTTT
CASRGRVNQPQHF
>TRBJ1-2|.|TRBV6-5|.
TGTGCCAGCAGTCGCCGGGACAATCACTATGGCTACACCTTC
CASSRRDNHYGYTF
>TRBJ1-1|.|TRBV6-1|.
TGTGCCTTAAGGTCGTCTAGCCCCACTGAAGCTTTCTTT
CALRSSSPTEAFF
>TRBJ2-7|TRBD1|TRBV9|once
TGTGCCAGCAGCGTAGGGGACAGAATCTACGAGCAGTACTTC
CASSVGDRIYEQYF
>TRBJ1-1|TRBD1|TRBV19|.
TGTGCCAGTAGTATCGACAGGGTGAACACTGAAGCTTTCTTT
CASSIDRVNTEAFF
>TRBJ1-5|.|TRBV7-2|.
TGTGCCAGCAGCCCTCAAGCGGCGAGGGTGGGGAATCAGCCCCAGCATTTT
CASSPQAARVGNQPQHF
>TRBJ1-5|.|TRBV28|.
TGTGCCAGCAGCGATCCAGGCTATATTAATAGCAATCAGCCCCAGCATTTT
CASSDPGYINSNQPQHF
>TRBJ2-2|TRBD2|TRBV6-2/TRBV6-3|.
TGTGCCAGCACCCCGGCGGGAGGGGGCGGCACCGGGGAGCTGTTTTTT
CASTPAGGGGTGELFF
>TRBJ2-7|TRBD1|TRBV28|.
TGTGCCAGCAGCTTATCCTCCGGGACAGTCGAGCAGTACTTC
CASSLSSGTVEQYF
>TRBJ1-1|.|TRBV30|.
TGTGCCTGGAGTGTACGGGTGGACAGAGAAGCTTTCTTT
CAWSVRVDREAFF
>TRBJ2-7|TRBD1|TRBV4-1|.
TGCGCCAGCAGCCAAGGGGACAGTTCCTACGAGCAGTACTTC
CASSQGDSSYEQYF
>TRBJ1-4|.|TRBV5-1|.
TGCGCCAGCAGCTTGGCTAAAGGGGTGGGAAATGAAAAACTGTTTTTT
CASSLAKGVGNEKLFF